Sequencing of this TCR beta chain was carried out in a study of CD8 T cells in Susac syndrome. Random hexamers served to reverse transcribe about 0.5 to 1 ug RNA. With immunoSEQ multiplex PCR, TCR beta CDR3 was amplified across 54 Vbeta and 13 Jbeta. TCRdb fed the immunoSEQ multiplex PCR reads into MiXCR, producing one record per CDR3 protein. The sample carries 70,000 or so distinct CDR3 sequences, about 94% recorded once. Germline V gives CDR1 LGHDT, CDR2 YNNKEL (reference sequence). V lost 1 base, J lost 1 base, and 4 bases lay in between. The CDR3 runs to 13 residues. The TCR sequence derives from a human donor with multiple sclerosis. Sequenced: CD8+ T cells from PBMCs. The chain joins TRBV3-1 to TRBJ2-5, with D unresolved. The CDR3 bases are TGTGCCAGCAGCCAAGCCATCCAAGAGACCCAGTACTTC. Residues: CASSQAIQETQYF.